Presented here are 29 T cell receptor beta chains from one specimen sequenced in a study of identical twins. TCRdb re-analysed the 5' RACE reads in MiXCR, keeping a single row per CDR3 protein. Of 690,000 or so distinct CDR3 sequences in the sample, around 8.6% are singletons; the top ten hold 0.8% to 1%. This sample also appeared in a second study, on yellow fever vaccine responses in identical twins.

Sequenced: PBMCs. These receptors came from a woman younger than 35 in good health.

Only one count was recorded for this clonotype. CDR3 sequence: CASSPRVVWYEQYF. CDR3 in DNA: TGTGCCAGCAGCCCGCGGGTGGTATGGTACGAGCAGTACTTC. The rearrangement links TRBV28 to TRBJ2-7; D is possibly TRBD2 (5 bases). CDR3 length equals 14 residues. From germline, CDR1 is MDHEN and CDR2 SYDVKM. Between the trimmed V and J ends, which lost 6 bases and 4 bases, there was a span of 16 bases.

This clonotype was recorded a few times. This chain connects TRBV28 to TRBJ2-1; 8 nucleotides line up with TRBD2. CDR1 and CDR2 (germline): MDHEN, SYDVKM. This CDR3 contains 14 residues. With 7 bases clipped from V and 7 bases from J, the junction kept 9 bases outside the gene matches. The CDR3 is CASNGGGLSNEQFF. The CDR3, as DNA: TGTGCCAGCAACGGCGGGGGGCTGAGTAATGAGCAGTTCTTC.

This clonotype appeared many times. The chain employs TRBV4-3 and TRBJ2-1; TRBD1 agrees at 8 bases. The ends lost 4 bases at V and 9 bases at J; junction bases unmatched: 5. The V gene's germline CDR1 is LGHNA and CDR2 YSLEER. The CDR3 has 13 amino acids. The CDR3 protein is CASSPTGGGEQFF. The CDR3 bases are TGCGCCAGCAGCCCTACAGGGGGTGGTGAGCAGTTCTTC.

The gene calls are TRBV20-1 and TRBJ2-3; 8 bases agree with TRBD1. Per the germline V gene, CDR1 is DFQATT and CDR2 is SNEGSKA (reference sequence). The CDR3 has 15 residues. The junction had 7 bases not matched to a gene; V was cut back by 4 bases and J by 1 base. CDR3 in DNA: TGCAGTGCTATTACCTCGGACAGGGGCACAGATACGCAGTATTTT. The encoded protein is CSAITSDRGTDTQYF.

CDR3 DNA: TGTGCCAGCTCACCATCGGCGGAACTTAACACCGGGGAGCTGTTTTTT. This gives the protein CASSPSAELNTGELFF. The J gene is TRBJ2-2, the V gene TRBV18; D ambiguous. V was pared by 2 bases and J by 2 bases, with 12 bases between. There are 16 residues in the CDR3. From germline, CDR1 is KGHSH and CDR2 LQKENI. The complete variable domain, with remaining parts taken from reference TRBV18 and TRBJ2-2, reads NAGVMQNPRHLVRRRGQEARLRCSPMKGHSHVYWYRQLPEEGLKFMVYLQKENIIDESGMPKERFSAEFPKEGPSILRIQQVVRGDSAAYFCASSPSAELNTGELFFGEGSRLTVL.

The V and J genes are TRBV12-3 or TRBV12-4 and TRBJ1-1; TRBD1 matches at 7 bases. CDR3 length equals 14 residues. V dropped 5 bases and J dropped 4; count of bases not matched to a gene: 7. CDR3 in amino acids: CASSARGARTEAFF. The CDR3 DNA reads TGTGCCAGCAGTGCCAGGGGGGCCCGCACTGAAGCTTTCTTT.

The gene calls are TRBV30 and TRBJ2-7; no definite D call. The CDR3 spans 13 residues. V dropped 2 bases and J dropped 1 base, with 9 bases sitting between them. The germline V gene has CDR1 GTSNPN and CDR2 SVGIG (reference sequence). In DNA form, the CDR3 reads TGTGCCTGGAGTCCCTCACGATCCTACGAGCAGTACTTC. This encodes CAWSPSRSYEQYF. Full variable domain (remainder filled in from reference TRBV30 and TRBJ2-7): SQTIHQWPATLVQPVGSPLSLECTVEGTSNPNLYWYRQAAGRGLQLLFYSVGIGQISSEVPQNLSASRPQDRQFILSSKKLLLSDSGFYLCAWSPSRSYEQYFGPGTRLTVT.

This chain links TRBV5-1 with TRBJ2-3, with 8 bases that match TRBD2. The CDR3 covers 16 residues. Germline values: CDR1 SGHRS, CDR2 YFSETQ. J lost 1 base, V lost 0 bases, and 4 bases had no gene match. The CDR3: CASSLERGGGTDTQYF. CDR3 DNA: TGCGCCAGCAGCTTGGAACGGGGGGGGGGCACAGATACGCAGTATTTT.

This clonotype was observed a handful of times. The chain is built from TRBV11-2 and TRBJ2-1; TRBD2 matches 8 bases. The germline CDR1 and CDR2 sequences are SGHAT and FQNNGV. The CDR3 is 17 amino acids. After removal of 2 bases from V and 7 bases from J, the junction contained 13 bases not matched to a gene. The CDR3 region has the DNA TGTGCCAGCAGCTTACCCCGTCTGCCGGGGGGGCGGAATGAGCAGTTCTTC. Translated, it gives CASSLPRLPGGRNEQFF.

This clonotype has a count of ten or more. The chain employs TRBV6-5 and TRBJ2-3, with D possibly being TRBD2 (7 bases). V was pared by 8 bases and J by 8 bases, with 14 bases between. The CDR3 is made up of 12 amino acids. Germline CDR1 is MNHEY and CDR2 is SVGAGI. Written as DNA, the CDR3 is TGTGCCAGCTTAGGGGGAGGGGGTACGCAGTATTTT. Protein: CASLGGGGTQYF.

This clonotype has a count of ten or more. Here the CDR3 DNA reads TGTGCCAGCAGCTTGGGACAGTCTTCAACCTACGAGCAGTACTTC. Translated: CASSLGQSSTYEQYF. V and J are TRBV7-2 and TRBJ2-7; 7 bases agree with TRBD1. This CDR3 has 15 amino acids. Trimming at V came to 3 bases and at J to 2 bases, leaving 7 bases not matched to a gene. Germline V lookup: CDR1 SGHTA, CDR2 FQGNSA.

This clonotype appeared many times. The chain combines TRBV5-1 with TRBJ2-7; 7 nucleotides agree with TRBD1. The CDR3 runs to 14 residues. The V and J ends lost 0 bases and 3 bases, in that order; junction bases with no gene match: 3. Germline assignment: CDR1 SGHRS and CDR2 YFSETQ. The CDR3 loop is CASSLGRQGYEQYF. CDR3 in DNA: TGCGCCAGCAGCTTGGGTCGACAGGGCTACGAGCAGTACTTC.

CDR3 sequence: CASTRGRGEMPQFF. The CDR3, as DNA: TGTGCCAGCACCAGGGGGAGGGGGGAAATGCCGCAGTTCTTC. The chain combines TRBV3-1 with TRBJ2-1; TRBD1 or TRBD2 may be the D gene (7 bases each). Trimming removed 7 bases at V and 12 bases at J, with 22 bases between. The length of the CDR3 is 14 residues. Per germline, CDR1 LGHDT and CDR2 YNNKEL (reference sequence).

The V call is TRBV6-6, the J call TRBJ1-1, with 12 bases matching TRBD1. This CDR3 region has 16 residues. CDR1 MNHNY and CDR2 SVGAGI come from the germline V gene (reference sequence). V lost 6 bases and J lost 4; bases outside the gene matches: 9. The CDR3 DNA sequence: TGTGCCAGCAGGAAGACCGGGACAGGGGGCTTCACTGAAGCTTTCTTT. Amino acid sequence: CASRKTGTGGFTEAFF.

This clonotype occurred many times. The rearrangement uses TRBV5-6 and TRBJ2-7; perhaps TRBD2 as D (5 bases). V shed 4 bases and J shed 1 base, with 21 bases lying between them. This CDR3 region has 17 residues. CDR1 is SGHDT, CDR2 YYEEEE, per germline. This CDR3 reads CASSLHHADWKSYEQYF. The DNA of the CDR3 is TGTGCCAGCAGCCTTCACCACGCGGACTGGAAATCCTACGAGCAGTACTTC.

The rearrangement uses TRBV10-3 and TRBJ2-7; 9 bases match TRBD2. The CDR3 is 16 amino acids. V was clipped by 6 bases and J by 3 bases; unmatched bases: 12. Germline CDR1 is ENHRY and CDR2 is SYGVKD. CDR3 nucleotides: TGTGCCATCAGGGAGACTAGCGGCCAATTAAACTACGAGCAGTACTTC. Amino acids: CAIRETSGQLNYEQYF.

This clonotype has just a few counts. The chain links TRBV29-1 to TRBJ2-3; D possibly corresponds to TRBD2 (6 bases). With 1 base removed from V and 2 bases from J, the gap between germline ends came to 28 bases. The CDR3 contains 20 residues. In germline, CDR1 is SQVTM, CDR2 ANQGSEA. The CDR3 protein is CSVEGGDFPPAGLTTDTQYF. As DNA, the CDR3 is TGCAGCGTTGAAGGGGGGGATTTCCCACCCGCGGGGTTAACCACAGATACGCAGTATTTT.

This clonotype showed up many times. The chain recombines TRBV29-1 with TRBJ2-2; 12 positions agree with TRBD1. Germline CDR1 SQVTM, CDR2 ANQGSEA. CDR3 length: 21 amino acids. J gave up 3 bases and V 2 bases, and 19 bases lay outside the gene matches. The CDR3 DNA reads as TGCAGCGTTGAACTACCGGGACAGGGGGCCGTTGGTCCTTTTTACACCGGGGAGCTGTTTTTT. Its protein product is CSVELPGQGAVGPFYTGELFF.

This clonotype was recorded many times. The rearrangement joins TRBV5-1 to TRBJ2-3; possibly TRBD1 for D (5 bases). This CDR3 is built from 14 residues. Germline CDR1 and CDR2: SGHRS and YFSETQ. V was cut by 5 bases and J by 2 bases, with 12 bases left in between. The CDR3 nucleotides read TGCGCCAGCAGGCTTGGACAATACACAGATACGCAGTATTTT. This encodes CASRLGQYTDTQYF.

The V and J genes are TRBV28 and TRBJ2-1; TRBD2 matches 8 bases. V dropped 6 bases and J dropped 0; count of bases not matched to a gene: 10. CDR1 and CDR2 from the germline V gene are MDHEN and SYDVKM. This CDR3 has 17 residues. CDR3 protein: CASSRFSGASSYNEQFF. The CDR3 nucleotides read TGTGCCAGCAGCCGCTTTAGCGGGGCAAGCTCCTACAATGAGCAGTTCTTC.

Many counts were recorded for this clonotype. In DNA form, the CDR3 reads TGTGCCAGCAGCTTAAAGCGGGACCCCCTAAATACGCAGTATTTT. Its protein is CASSLKRDPLNTQYF. The chain has TRBV7-2 and TRBJ2-3; TRBD2 matches 7 bases. CDR1 is SGHTA and CDR2 is FQGNSA in the germline V gene. J gave up 7 bases and V 2 bases, and 9 bases lay outside the gene matches. The CDR3 consists of 15 residues.

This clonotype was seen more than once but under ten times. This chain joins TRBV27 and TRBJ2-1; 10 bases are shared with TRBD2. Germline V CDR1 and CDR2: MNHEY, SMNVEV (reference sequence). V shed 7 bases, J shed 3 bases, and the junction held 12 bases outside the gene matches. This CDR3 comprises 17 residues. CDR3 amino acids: CASTPWAGTSDYNEQFF. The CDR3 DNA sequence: TGTGCCAGCACCCCTTGGGCCGGGACTAGCGACTACAATGAGCAGTTCTTC.

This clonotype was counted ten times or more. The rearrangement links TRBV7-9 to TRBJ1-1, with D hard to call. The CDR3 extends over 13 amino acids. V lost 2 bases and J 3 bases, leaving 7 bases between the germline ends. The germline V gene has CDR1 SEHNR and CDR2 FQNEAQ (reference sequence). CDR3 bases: TGTGCCAGCAGCTTACAGAGGGACACTGAAGCTTTCTTT. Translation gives CASSLQRDTEAFF.

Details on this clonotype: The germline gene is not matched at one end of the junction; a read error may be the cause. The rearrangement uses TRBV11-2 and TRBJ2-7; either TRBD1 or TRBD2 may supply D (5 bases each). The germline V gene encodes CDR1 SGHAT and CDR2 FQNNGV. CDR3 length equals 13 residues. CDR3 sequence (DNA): TGTGCCAGCAGCTTAGGCTACCGGGACCGATTACACTTC. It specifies CASSLGYRDRLHF. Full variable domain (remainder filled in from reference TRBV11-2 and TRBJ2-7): EAGVAQSPRYKIIEKRQSVAFWCNPISGHATLYWYQQILGQGPKLLIQFQNNGVVDDSQLPKDRFSAERLKGVDSTLKIQPAKLEDSAVYLCASSLGYRDRLHFGPGTRLTVT.

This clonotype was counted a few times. The chain's CDR3 is CASSEMGWTSGHPRGYF. As DNA, the CDR3 is TGTGCCAGCAGTGAAATGGGCTGGACTAGCGGCCACCCCCGAGGGTACTTC. The chain carries TRBV6-1 and TRBJ2-4, with 10 bases fitting TRBD2. CDR3 length: 17 amino acids. J was trimmed by 15 bases and V by 2 bases; bases with no gene match: 19. Looked up from germline, CDR1 is MNHNS and CDR2 is SASEGT.

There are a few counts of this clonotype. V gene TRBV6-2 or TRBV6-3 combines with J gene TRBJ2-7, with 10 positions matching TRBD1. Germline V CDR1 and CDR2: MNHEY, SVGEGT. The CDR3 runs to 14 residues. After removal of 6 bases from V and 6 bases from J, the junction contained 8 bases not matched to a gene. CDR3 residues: CASRPPGTGVEQYF. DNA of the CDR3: TGTGCCAGCAGGCCACCCGGGACAGGGGTCGAGCAGTACTTC.

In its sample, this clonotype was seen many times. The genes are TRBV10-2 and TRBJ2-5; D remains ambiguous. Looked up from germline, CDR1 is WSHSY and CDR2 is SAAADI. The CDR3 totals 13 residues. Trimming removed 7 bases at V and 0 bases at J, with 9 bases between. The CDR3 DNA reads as TGCGCCAGCACCGGCCGGTACCAAGAGACCCAGTACTTC. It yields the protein CASTGRYQETQYF.

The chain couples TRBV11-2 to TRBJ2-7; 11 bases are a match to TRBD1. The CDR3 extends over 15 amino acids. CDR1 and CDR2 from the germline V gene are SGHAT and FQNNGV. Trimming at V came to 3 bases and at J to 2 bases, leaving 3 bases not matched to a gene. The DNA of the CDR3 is TGTGCCAGCAGCTTTAGGACAGGGGGCCCCTACGAGCAGTACTTC. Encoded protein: CASSFRTGGPYEQYF.

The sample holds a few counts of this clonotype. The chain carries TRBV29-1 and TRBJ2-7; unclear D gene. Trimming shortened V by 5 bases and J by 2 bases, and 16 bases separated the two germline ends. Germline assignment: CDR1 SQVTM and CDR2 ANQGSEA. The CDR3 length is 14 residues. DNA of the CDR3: TGCAGCGTTAAGAGCGTAGGGCGGACCTACGAGCAGTACTTC. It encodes CSVKSVGRTYEQYF.